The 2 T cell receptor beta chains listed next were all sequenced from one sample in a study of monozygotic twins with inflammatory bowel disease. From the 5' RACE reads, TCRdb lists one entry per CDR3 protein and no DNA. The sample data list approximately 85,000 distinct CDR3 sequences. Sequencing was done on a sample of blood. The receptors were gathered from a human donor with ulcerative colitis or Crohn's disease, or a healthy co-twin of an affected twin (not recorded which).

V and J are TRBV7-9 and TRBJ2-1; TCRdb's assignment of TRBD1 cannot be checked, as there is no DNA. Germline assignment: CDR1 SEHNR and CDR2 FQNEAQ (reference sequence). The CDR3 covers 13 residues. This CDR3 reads CASRGAGGNEQFF.

CDR3 sequence reads: CASSGRETQYF. This sequence joins TRBV5-1 and TRBJ2-5; TCRdb's D gene call, TRBD1, goes unchecked for lack of DNA. There are 11 residues in the CDR3. CDR1 and CDR2 (germline): SGHRS, YFSETQ.